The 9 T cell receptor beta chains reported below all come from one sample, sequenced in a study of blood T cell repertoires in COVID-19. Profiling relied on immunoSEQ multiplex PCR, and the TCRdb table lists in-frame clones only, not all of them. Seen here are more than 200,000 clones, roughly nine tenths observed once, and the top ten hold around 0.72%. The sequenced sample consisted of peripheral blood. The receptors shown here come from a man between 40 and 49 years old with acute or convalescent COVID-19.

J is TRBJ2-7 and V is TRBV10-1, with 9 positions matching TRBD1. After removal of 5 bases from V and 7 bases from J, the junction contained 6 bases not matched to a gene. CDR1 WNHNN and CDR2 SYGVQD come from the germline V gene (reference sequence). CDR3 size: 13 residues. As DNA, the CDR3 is TGCGCCAGCAGTTCCGGGACAGGGAGAGAGCAGTACTTC. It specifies CASSSGTGREQYF.

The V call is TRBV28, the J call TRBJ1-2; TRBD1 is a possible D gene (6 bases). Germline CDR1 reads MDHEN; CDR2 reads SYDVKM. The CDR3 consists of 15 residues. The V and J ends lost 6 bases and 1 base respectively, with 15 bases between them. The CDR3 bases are TGTGCCAGCAGACAACCGGACAGTATTAACTATGGCTACACCTTC. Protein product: CASRQPDSINYGYTF.

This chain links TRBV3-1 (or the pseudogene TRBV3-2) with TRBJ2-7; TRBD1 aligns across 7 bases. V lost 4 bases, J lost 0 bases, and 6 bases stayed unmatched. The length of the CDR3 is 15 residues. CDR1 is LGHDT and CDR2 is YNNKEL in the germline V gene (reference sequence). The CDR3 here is CASSLPGQNSYEQYF. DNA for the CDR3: TGTGCCAGCAGCCTCCCGGGACAGAACTCCTACGAGCAGTACTTC.

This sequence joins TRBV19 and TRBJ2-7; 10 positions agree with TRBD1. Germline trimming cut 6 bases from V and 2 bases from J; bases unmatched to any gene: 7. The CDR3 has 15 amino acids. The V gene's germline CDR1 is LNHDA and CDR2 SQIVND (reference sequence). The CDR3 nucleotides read TGTGCCAGTAGCAAACCGGGACAGGGGACCTACGAGCAGTACTTC. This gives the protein CASSKPGQGTYEQYF.

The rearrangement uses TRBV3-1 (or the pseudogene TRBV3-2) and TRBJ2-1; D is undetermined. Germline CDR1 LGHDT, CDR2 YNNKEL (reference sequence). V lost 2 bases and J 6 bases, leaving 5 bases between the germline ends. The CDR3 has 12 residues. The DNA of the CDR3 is TGTGCCAGCAGCCAAACAGCCAATGAGCAGTTCTTC. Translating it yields CASSQTANEQFF.

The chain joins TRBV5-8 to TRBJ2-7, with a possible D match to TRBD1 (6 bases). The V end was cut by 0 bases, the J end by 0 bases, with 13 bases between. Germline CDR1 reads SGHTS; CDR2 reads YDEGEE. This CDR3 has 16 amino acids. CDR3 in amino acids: CASSLVGDKSSYEQYF. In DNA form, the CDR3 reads TGTGCCAGCAGCTTGGTCGGGGACAAGAGCTCCTACGAGCAGTACTTC.

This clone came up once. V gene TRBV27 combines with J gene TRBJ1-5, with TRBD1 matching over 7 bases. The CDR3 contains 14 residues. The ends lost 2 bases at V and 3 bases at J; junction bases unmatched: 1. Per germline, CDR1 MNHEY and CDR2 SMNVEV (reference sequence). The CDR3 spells CASSLGTDNQPQHF. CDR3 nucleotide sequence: TGTGCCAGCAGTTTAGGGACAGACAATCAGCCCCAGCATTTT.

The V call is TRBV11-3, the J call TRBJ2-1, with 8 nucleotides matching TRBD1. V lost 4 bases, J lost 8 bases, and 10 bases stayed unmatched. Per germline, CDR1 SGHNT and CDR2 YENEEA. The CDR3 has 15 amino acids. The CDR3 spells CASSSYVTGADEQFF. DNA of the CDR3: TGTGCCAGCAGCTCCTACGTGACAGGGGCCGATGAGCAGTTCTTC.

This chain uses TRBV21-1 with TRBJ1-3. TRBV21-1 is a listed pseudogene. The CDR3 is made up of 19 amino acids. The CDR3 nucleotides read TGTGCCATTTCCCTCCACCAAACTAGGTCCGGGGTAAGGGGAAACACCATATATTTT. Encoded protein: CAISLHQTRSGVRGNTIYF.